One sample yielded the 3 T cell receptor beta chains listed below, sequenced in a study of T-cell reconstitution after alpha-beta-depleted transplantation in children. TCRbeta library preparation incorporated unique molecular identifiers. Each CDR3 protein is one row after TCRdb ran MiXCR on the PCR reads. This sample has 450,000 to 600,000 distinct CDR3 sequences, with about 16% found just once. The sample in question was PBMCs from the stem cell graft donor, obtained from the stem cell graft. These receptors came from a human donor who donated a stem cell graft to a child with acute lymphoblastic leukemia.

This clonotype showed up just a few times. The chain is built from TRBV29-1 and TRBJ2-7; D is perhaps TRBD2 (6 bases). CDR3 length equals 12 residues. The ends were cut back, 2 bases at V and 5 bases at J, with 10 bases in the middle. Germline V gives CDR1 SQVTM, CDR2 ANQGSEA. The CDR3 region is CSVETGDHEQYF. The DNA for the CDR3 is TGCAGCGTTGAAACGGGGGACCACGAGCAGTACTTC.

The chain employs TRBV21-1 and TRBJ2-7; TRBD1, the D gene given by the table, was not confirmed from the DNA. TRBV21-1 is a recognized pseudogene. The CDR3 has 13 amino acids. The DNA for the CDR3 is TGTGCCAGTTTCCGGGACGGGGACTACGAGCAGTACTTC. Its protein is CASFRDGDYEQYF.

This clonotype was observed a handful of times. V is TRBV7-3 and J is TRBJ2-1, with D maybe TRBD1 (5 bases). CDR3 length equals 15 residues. The V gene's germline CDR1 is SGHTA and CDR2 FQGTGA. Trimming took 5 bases from V and 0 from J, leaving 11 bases between them. CDR3 in amino acids: CASSPHRSSYNEQFF. CDR3 bases: TGTGCCAGCAGCCCACACAGGAGCTCCTACAATGAGCAGTTCTTC.